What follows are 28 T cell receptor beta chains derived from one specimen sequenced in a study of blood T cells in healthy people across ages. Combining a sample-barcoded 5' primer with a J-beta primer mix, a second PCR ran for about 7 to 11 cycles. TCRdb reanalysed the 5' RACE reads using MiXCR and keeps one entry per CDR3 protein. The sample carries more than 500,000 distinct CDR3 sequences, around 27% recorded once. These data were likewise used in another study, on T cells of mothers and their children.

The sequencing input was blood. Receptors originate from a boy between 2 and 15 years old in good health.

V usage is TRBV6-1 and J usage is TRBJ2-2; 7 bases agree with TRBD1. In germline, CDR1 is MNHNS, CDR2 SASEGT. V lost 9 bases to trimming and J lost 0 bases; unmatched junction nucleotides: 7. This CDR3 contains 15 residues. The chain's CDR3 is CASISGQTNTGELFF. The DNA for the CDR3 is TGTGCCAGTATCTCGGGACAGACGAACACCGGGGAGCTGTTTTTT.

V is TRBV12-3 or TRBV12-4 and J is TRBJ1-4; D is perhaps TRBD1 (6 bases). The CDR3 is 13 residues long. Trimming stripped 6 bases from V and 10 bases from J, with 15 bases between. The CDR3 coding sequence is TGTGCCAGCAGGGACAGTACTGGGGGAAAACTGTTTTTT. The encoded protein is CASRDSTGGKLFF.

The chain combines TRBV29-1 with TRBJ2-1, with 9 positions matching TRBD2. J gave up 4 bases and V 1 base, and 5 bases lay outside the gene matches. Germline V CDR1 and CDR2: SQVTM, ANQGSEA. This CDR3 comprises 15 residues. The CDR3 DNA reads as TGCAGCGTTGAAGGCGGCGGGGGGGTTTACAATGAGCAGTTCTTC. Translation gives CSVEGGGGVYNEQFF.

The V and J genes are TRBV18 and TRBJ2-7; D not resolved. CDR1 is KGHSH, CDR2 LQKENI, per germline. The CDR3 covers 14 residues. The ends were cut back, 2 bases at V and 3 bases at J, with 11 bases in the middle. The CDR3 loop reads CASSPLGLDYEQYF. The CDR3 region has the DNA TGTGCCAGCTCACCATTGGGTTTGGACTACGAGCAGTACTTC.

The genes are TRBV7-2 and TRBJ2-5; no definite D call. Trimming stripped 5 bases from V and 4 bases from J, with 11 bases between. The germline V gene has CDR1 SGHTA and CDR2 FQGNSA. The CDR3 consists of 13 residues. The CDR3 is CASSAANSETQYF. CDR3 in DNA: TGTGCCAGCAGCGCAGCGAACTCAGAGACCCAGTACTTC.

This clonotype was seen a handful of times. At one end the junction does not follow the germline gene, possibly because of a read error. The CDR3 here is CASSERGGAYEQYF. The CDR3 nucleotides read TGTGCCAGTAGTGAACGGGGCGGCGCCTACGAGCAGTACTTC. V is TRBV2 and J is TRBJ2-7; D may be TRBD1 or TRBD2 (5 bases each). Germline CDR1 SNHLY, CDR2 FYNNEI. The CDR3 has 14 residues. Looking up the rest from reference TRBV2 and TRBJ2-7 gives the full variable domain: EPEVTQTPSHQVTQMGQEVILRCVPISNHLYFYWYRQILGQKVEFLVSFYNNEISEKSEIFDDQFSVERPDGSNFTLKIRSTKLEDSAMYFCASSERGGAYEQYFGPGTRLTVT.

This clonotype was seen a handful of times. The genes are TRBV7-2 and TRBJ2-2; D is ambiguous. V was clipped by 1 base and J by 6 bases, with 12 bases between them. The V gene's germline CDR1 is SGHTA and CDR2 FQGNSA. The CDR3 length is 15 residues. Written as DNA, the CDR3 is TGTGCCAGCAGCTTAGTTCACACATCCGCCGGGGAGCTGTTTTTT. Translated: CASSLVHTSAGELFF.

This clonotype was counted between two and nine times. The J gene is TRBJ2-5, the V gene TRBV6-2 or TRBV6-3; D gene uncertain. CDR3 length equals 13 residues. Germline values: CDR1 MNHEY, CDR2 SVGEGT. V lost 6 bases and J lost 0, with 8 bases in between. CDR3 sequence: CASSGPYQETQYF. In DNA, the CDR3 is TGTGCCAGCAGCGGCCCCTACCAAGAGACCCAGTACTTC.

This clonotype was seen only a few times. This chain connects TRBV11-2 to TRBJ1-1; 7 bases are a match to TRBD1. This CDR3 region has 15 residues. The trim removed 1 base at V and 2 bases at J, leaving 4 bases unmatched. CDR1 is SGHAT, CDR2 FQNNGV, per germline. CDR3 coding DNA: TGTGCCAGCAGCTTAGGGACAGGACGAAACACTGAAGCTTTCTTT. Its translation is CASSLGTGRNTEAFF.

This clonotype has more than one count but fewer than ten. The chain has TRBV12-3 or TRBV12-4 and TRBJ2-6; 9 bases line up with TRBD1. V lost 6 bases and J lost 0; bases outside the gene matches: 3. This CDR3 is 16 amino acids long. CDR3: CASRGQGASGANVLTF. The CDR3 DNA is TGTGCCAGCAGGGGACAGGGAGCCTCTGGGGCCAACGTCCTGACTTTC.

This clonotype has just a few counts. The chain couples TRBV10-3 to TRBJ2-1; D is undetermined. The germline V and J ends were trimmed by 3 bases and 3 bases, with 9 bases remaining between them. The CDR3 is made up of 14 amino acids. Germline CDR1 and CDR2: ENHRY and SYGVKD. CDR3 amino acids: CAISEKGFYNEQFF. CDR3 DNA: TGTGCCATCAGTGAAAAAGGTTTCTACAATGAGCAGTTCTTC.

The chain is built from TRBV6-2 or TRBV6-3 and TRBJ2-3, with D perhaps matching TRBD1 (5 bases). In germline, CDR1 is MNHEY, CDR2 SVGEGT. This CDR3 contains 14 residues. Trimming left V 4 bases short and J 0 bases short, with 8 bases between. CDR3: CASSWGQSTDTQYF. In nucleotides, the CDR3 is TGTGCCAGCAGTTGGGGCCAGAGCACAGATACGCAGTATTTT.

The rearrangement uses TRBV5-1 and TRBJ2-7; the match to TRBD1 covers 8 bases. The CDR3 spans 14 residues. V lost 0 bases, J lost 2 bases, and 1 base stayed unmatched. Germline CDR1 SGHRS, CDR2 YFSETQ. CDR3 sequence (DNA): TGCGCCAGCAGCTTGGGGACAGGGCCCTACGAGCAGTACTTC. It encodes CASSLGTGPYEQYF.

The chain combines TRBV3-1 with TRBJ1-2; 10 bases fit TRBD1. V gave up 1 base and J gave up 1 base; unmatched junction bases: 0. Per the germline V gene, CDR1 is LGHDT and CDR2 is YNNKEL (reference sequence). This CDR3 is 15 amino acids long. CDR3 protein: CASSQGTGGNYGYTF. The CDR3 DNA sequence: TGTGCCAGCAGCCAAGGGACAGGGGGTAACTATGGCTACACCTTC. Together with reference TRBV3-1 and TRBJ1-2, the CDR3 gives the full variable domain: DTAVSQTPKYLVTQMGNDKSIKCEQNLGHDTMYWYKQDSKKFLKIMFSYNNKELIINETVPNRFSPKSPDKAHLNLHINSLELGDSAVYFCASSQGTGGNYGYTFGSGTRLTVV.

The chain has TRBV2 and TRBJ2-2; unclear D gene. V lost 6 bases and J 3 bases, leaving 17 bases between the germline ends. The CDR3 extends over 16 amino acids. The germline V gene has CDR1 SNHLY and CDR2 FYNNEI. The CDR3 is CASRELINLDTGELFF. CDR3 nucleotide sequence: TGTGCCAGCAGAGAGCTTATCAACTTGGACACCGGGGAGCTGTTTTTT.

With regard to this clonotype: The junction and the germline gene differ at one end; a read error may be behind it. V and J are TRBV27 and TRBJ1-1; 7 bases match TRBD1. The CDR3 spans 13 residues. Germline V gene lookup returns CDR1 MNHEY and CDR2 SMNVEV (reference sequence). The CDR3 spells CASSVSGGTEAFF. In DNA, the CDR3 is TGTGCCAGCAGTGTATCAGGGGGCACTGAAGCTTTCTTT.

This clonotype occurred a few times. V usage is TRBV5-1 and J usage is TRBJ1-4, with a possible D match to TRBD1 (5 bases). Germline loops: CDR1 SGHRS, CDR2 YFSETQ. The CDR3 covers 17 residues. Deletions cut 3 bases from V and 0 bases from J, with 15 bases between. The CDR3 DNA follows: TGCGCCAGCAGCTCACGACCCCAGGGAGCAACTAATGAAAAACTGTTTTTT. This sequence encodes CASSSRPQGATNEKLFF.

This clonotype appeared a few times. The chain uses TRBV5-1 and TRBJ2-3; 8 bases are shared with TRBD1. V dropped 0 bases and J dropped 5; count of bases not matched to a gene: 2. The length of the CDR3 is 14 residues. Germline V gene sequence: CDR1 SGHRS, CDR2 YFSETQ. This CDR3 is CASSLGTGLDTQYF. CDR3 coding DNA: TGCGCCAGCAGCTTGGGGACAGGGCTAGATACGCAGTATTTT.

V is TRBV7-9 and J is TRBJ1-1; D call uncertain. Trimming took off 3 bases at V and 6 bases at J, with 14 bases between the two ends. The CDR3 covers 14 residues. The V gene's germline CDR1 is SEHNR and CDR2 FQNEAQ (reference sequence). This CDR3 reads CASSLQSGSPEAFF. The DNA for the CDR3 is TGTGCCAGCAGCTTGCAATCGGGTAGCCCTGAAGCTTTCTTT.

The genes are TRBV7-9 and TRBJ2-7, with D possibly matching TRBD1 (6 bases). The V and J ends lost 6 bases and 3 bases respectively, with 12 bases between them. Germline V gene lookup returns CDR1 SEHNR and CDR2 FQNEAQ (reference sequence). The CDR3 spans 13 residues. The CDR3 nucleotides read TGTGCCAGCAGTGCCCAGGGGAACTACGAGCAGTACTTC. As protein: CASSAQGNYEQYF.

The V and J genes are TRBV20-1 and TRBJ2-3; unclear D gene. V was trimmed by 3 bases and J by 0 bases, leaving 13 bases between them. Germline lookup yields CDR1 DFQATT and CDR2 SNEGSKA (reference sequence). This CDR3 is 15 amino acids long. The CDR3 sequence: CSASVPSASTDTQYF. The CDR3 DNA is TGCAGTGCTAGCGTGCCGTCAGCAAGCACAGATACGCAGTATTTT.

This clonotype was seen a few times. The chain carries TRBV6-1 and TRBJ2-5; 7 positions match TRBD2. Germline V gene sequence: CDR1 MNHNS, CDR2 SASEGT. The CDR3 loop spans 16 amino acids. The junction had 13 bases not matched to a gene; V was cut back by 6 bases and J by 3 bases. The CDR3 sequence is CASSPILAKREETQYF. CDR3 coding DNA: TGTGCCAGCAGCCCCATACTAGCGAAGAGGGAAGAGACCCAGTACTTC.

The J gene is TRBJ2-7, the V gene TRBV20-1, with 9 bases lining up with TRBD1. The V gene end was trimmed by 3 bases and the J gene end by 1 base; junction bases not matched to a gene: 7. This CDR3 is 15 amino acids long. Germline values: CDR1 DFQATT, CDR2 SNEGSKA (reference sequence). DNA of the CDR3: TGCAGTGCTAGTGTGCGGGACAGGGCTTCCTACGAGCAGTACTTC. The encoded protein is CSASVRDRASYEQYF.

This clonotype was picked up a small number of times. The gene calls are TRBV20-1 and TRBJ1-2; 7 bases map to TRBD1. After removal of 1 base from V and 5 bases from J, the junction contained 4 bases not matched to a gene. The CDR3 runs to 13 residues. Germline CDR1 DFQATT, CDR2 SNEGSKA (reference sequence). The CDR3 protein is CSARVGQDYGYTF. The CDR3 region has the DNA TGCAGTGCTAGAGTCGGACAGGATTATGGCTACACCTTC.

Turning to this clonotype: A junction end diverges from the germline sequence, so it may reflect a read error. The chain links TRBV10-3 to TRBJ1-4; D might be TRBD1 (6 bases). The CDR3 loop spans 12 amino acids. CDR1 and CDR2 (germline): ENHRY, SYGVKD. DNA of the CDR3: TGTGCTATCAGCGCAGGGGAGGAAAAACTGTTTTTT. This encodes CAISAGEEKLFF.

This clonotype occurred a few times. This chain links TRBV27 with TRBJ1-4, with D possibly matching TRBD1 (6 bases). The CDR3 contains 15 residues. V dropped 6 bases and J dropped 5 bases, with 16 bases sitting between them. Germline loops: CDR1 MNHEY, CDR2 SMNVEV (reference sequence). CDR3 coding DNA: TGTGCCAGCAGCCCCCACGACAGGTCCAATGAAAAACTGTTTTTT. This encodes CASSPHDRSNEKLFF. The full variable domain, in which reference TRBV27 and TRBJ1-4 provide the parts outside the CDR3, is EAQVTQNPRYLITVTGKKLTVTCSQNMNHEYMSWYRQDPGLGLRQIYYSMNVEVTDKGDVPEGYKVSRKEKRNFPLILESPSPNQTSLYFCASSPHDRSNEKLFFGSGTQLSVL.

The chain's CDR3 is CASTSGGSYNEQFF. The CDR3 DNA follows: TGTGCCAGCACGAGCGGGGGGTCCTACAATGAGCAGTTCTTC. The chain has TRBV6-6 and TRBJ2-1; TRBD2 matches 9 bases. The CDR3 length is 14 residues. Per the germline V gene, CDR1 is MNHNY and CDR2 is SVGAGI (reference sequence). V lost 7 bases to trimming and J lost 1 base; unmatched junction nucleotides: 2.

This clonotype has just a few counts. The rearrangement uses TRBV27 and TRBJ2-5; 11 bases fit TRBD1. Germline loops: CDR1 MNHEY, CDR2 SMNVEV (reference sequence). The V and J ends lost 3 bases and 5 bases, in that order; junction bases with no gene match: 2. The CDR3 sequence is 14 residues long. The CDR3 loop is CASSFGTGGETQYF. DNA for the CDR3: TGTGCCAGCAGTTTTGGGACAGGGGGGGAGACCCAGTACTTC.